This is a list of T cell receptor beta chains from one sample in a study of blood T cell repertoires in COVID-19. Some clones are missing from TCRdb's copy, which holds only in-frame ones; the method was immunoSEQ multiplex PCR. In the table there are about 290,000 clones, just under 85% of which are singletons. The sample taken for sequencing was peripheral blood. These receptors originate from a woman aged 45-60 years with active or convalescent COVID-19. Each CDR3 is given with its conserved first and last residue. D genes are given only for firm matches. Where a row states a size, it is once, few, many or the class of an expanded clone; other rows omit it.

clone size	D gene	V gene	J gene	CDR3 protein	CDR3 DNA
-	TRBD2	TRBV6-1	TRBJ2-3	CASSEDPGLAGDGTDTQYF	TGTGCCAGCAGTGAAGACCCCGGACTAGCGGGAGATGGCACAGATACGCAGTATTTT
-	-	TRBV30	TRBJ1-4	CAWSSSTNEKLFF	TGTGCCTGGAGTTCCTCAACTAATGAAAAACTGTTTTTT
-	-	TRBV3-1/TRBV3-2	TRBJ2-3	CASSQDIQIYTDTQYF	TGTGCCAGCAGCCAAGATATACAGATATACACAGATACGCAGTATTTT
-	-	TRBV12-3/TRBV12-4	TRBJ1-2	CASSIMKSGGYTF	TGTGCCAGCAGTATCATGAAGTCGGGTGGCTACACCTTC
-	TRBD2	TRBV10-3	TRBJ2-7	CAISGREGPYEQYF	TGTGCCATCAGTGGGCGGGAGGGCCCCTACGAGCAGTACTTC
-	TRBD1	TRBV19	TRBJ2-1	CASRGDRDSYNEQFF	TGTGCCAGTAGGGGAGACAGGGATTCCTACAATGAGCAGTTCTTC
medium-sized	-	TRBV5-4	TRBJ2-7	CASSLDSSEQYF	TGTGCCAGCAGCCTAGACAGTAGCGAGCAGTACTTC
-	-	TRBV18	TRBJ1-3	CASSPHEGTHSGNTIYF	TGTGCCAGCTCACCACATGAGGGCACCCACTCTGGAAACACCATATATTTT
-	TRBD2	TRBV5-1	TRBJ2-1	CASSYPGGYEQFF	TGCGCCAGCAGCTACCCGGGAGGGTATGAGCAGTTCTTC
-	TRBD1	TRBV2	TRBJ2-1	CASSEDRGSYNEQFF	TGTGCCAGCAGCGAGGACAGGGGGTCCTACAATGAGCAGTTCTTC
-	-	TRBV19	TRBJ1-2	CASSIRHGANYGYTF	TGTGCCAGTAGTATCAGGCACGGCGCAAACTATGGCTACACCTTC
-	-	TRBV4-1	TRBJ1-2	CASSQGDRPYGYTF	TGCGCCAGCAGCCAAGGTGACAGGCCCTATGGCTACACCTTC
-	-	TRBV28	TRBJ1-1	CASSLWAGRVNTEAFF	TGTGCCAGCAGTTTATGGGCAGGGAGGGTGAACACTGAAGCTTTCTTT
-	TRBD2	TRBV10-1	TRBJ2-7	CASSEFTSGPSSYEQYF	TGCGCCAGCAGTGAGTTTACTAGCGGACCAAGCTCCTACGAGCAGTACTTC
once	TRBD1	TRBV2	TRBJ1-1	CASSPQGGGEAFF	TGTGCCAGCAGTCCTCAGGGGGGAGGTGAAGCTTTCTTT
-	-	TRBV6-2/TRBV6-3	TRBJ1-1	CASSRGIGQFGTEAFF	TGTGCCAGCAGTAGAGGCATCGGACAGTTTGGAACCGAAGCTTTCTTT
-	-	TRBV5-4	TRBJ1-1	CASRARGGLNTEAFF	TGTGCCAGCAGGGCTAGGGGGGGGTTGAACACTGAAGCTTTCTTT
-	-	TRBV19	TRBJ1-5	CASSIPLNQPQHF	TGTGCCAGTAGTATCCCCCTCAATCAGCCCCAGCATTTT
-	TRBD1	TRBV7-8	TRBJ1-1	CASSLDRVNTEAFF	TGTGCCAGCAGCTTGGACAGGGTGAACACTGAAGCTTTCTTT
-	TRBD2	TRBV5-1	TRBJ2-1	CASSRTSGRNEQFF	TGCGCCAGCAGTCGGACTAGCGGGAGAAATGAGCAGTTCTTC
-	-	TRBV5-4	TRBJ2-1	CASSLAFSSYNEQFF	TGTGCCAGCAGCTTAGCGTTTAGCTCCTACAATGAGCAGTTCTTC
-	-	TRBV7-9	TRBJ2-6	CASSSLIPSGANVLTF	TGTGCCAGCAGTTCCCTAATACCGTCTGGGGCCAACGTCCTGACTTTC
-	-	TRBV15	TRBJ2-3	CATSTLAVAYTDTQYF	TGTGCCACCAGCACGTTAGCGGTAGCCTACACAGATACGCAGTATTTT
-	TRBD1	TRBV9	TRBJ1-1	CASSVQGASEAFF	TGTGCCAGCAGCGTACAGGGGGCTTCTGAAGCTTTCTTT
once	-	TRBV19	TRBJ1-5	CASSMNLLRRDQPQHF	TGTGCCAGTAGTATGAACCTACTCAGGCGGGATCAGCCCCAGCATTTT
-	TRBD2	TRBV28	TRBJ2-7	CASRLTGLALSYEQYF	TGTGCCAGCAGGCTGACCGGACTAGCGCTCTCCTACGAGCAGTACTTC
-	-	TRBV5-1	TRBJ1-6	CASSLVGQGINSPLHF	TGCGCCAGCAGCCTGGTCGGTCAGGGGATTAATTCACCCCTCCACTTT
few	TRBD2	TRBV6-4	TRBJ2-1	CASSDPMVFWGLAATISYNEQFF	TGTGCCAGCAGTGACCCGATGGTGTTTTGGGGACTAGCGGCTACGATCTCCTACAATGAGCAGTTCTTC
-	-	TRBV5-1	TRBJ1-3	CASSLGLTDSSGNTIYF	TGCGCCAGCAGCTTGGGCCTGACAGACTCCTCTGGAAACACCATATATTTT
-	-	TRBV19	TRBJ2-2	CASSRTGRVVDTGELFF	TGTGCCAGTAGCCGGACAGGGAGGGTAGTGGACACCGGGGAGCTGTTTTTT
-	-	TRBV5-6	TRBJ1-3	CASSLTSGQASGNTIYF	TGTGCCAGCAGCTTGACGTCAGGGCAGGCCTCTGGAAACACCATATATTTT
-	TRBD2	TRBV28	TRBJ2-5	CASKGGGRPFQETQYF	TGTGCCAGCAAAGGCGGGGGGCGGCCATTCCAAGAGACCCAGTACTTC
once	TRBD1	TRBV6-5	TRBJ1-2	CASSPSRDRGYGYTF	TGTGCCAGCAGCCCATCCCGGGACAGGGGCTATGGCTACACCTTC
-	-	TRBV2	TRBJ1-5	CASRGVGYNQPQHF	TGTGCCAGCAGGGGAGTGGGGTACAATCAGCCCCAGCATTTT
few	TRBD1	TRBV9	TRBJ1-4	CASSVGQGRYEKLFF	TGTGCCAGCAGCGTAGGACAGGGACGATATGAAAAACTGTTTTTT
-	-	TRBV24-1	TRBJ1-2	CATSDTGLDGYTF	TGTGCCACCAGTGATACGGGTTTGGATGGCTACACCTTC
once	TRBD2	TRBV5-4	TRBJ2-3	CASSALLAGGADTQYF	TGTGCCAGCAGCGCCCTCCTAGCGGGAGGCGCAGATACGCAGTATTTT
-	TRBD1	TRBV24-1	TRBJ2-3	CATSPQGSADTQYF	TGTGCCACCAGTCCACAGGGGTCCGCAGATACGCAGTATTTT
-	TRBD2	TRBV24-1	TRBJ2-3	CATSDPEASGKDTQYF	TGTGCCACCAGTGACCCTGAGGCTAGCGGGAAGGATACGCAGTATTTT
-	TRBD1	TRBV25-1	TRBJ1-5	CASRGGGSQPQHF	TGTGCCAGCAGAGGAGGGGGCAGTCAGCCCCAGCATTTT
-	-	TRBV2	TRBJ1-6	CASSAWGVGLDSPLHF	TGTGCCAGCAGTGCGTGGGGGGTTGGCCTCGATTCACCCCTCCACTTT
-	-	TRBV5-1	TRBJ2-7	CASSDQALGGYEQYF	TGCGCCAGCTCCGACCAGGCGTTAGGAGGCTACGAGCAGTACTTC
-	-	TRBV9	TRBJ2-5	CASSVERNQETQYF	TGTGCCAGCAGCGTAGAGCGGAACCAAGAGACCCAGTACTTC
-	-	TRBV28	TRBJ1-1	CASSSFQGMNTEAFF	TGTGCCAGCAGTTCCTTCCAGGGGATGAACACTGAAGCTTTCTTT
few	TRBD1	TRBV19	TRBJ1-1	CASSRTGGDTEAFF	TGTGCCAGTAGCCGGACAGGGGGCGACACTGAAGCTTTCTTT
few	TRBD1	TRBV4-1	TRBJ1-1	CASSGQGASAEAFF	TGCGCCAGCAGCGGACAGGGGGCTTCGGCTGAAGCTTTCTTT
-	-	TRBV5-1	TRBJ1-2	CASSLEVPRGKGYTF	TGCGCCAGCAGCTTGGAGGTCCCCAGGGGAAAAGGCTACACCTTC
once	-	TRBV12-5	TRBJ1-1	CASVDDSYGAFF	TGTGCTAGTGTCGACGACAGTTATGGGGCTTTCTTT
-	-	TRBV6-2/TRBV6-3	TRBJ2-3	CASSSRGFSTDTQYF	TGTGCCAGCAGTAGTAGGGGTTTCAGCACAGATACGCAGTATTTT
few	-	TRBV10-3	TRBJ1-2	CAIRGAGGGYTF	TGTGCCATCCGGGGGGCTGGGGGTGGCTACACCTTC